This T cell receptor beta chain was profiled in a study of shared clonotypes between healthy human individuals (dated by TCRdb to the early 2020s). Study-level background: The cohort included three men and a couple of women between 18 and 49 years of age. Per donor, three plates each were used for CD4 naive and CD4 memory, two for CD8 naive, and one for CD8 memory. Blood TCR repertoires of five healthy adults were deeply sequenced to estimate repertoire size and the extent of clonotype sharing between individuals. Libraries were prepared and TCR repertoires were sequenced by different laboratories using diverse techniques, in order to increase sequencing depth and limit assay-specific biases. Each donor's leukapheresis produced roughly between roughly 0.85 and 9 billion PBMCs. The investigation overall reported the following: Based on pairwise subsampling, the degree of clonotype sharing among donors was expected to be affected by sequencing depth. Clonotypes shared by all four sorted-subset donors showed higher generation probabilities than non-shared clonotypes. Rarefaction of sorted-subset datasets indicated incomplete sequencing despite the large sequencing depth. Sharing across a handful of donors was observed for about 5% of naive CD4, under 4% of naive CD8, 2% to 2.5% of memory CD4, and about 0.39% of memory CD8 clonotypes. Larger estimated clonotype richness was generally found for naive subsets than for memory subsets. The genetic and exposure-history diversity represented was limited by the small number of donors. Sampling was restricted to blood, and TCR repertoires in tissue are likely to differ from TCR repertoires in blood.

Using the deep immunoSEQ assay, multiplex PCR amplified TCR CDR3 regions from genomic DNA. Extracted genomic DNA from each cell subset was distributed evenly across all wells of several immunoSEQ 96-well plates, and each plate was treated as a replicate. Each replicate PCR for sorted subsets received roughly 200 ng genomic DNA, equal to 30,000 or so T cell genomes. The purified libraries were quantified using a Qubit 3.0 fluorometer, sized with a Bioanalyzer 2100, and then quantified again using the KAPA Library Quantification kit. Every immunoSEQ 96-well plate was sequenced on a dedicated single-read 150-cycle Illumina NextSeq 550 flow cell. The authors' analysis ran thus. Because the immunoSEQ output included only junctional sequences and no quality scores, the filtering could not be the same as the filtering used for full-length reads. To assign V/J genes and CDR3, sequences were annotated using PyIR, a Python wrapper for IgBLAST v1.9, with IMGT germline references. Reads with weak V/J assignments (E-value above 1e-6), missing CDR3, stop codons, out-of-frame junctions, or ambiguous translated residues were removed. V3J clonotypes were defined as sequences sharing an identical inferred V gene, J gene, and CDR3 amino acid sequence. Percentage overlap between repertoires was calculated by dividing the number of shared unique clonotypes by the size of the smaller repertoire. Repertoire richness was assessed with RTK rarefaction, the Chao1 estimator, and Recon v2.1 estimates of unobserved clonotypes. Generation probabilities for all TCRbeta clonotypes obtained by the gDNA method from a few donors were computed using OLGA. TCRdb obtained this table from immuneACCESS and retained in-frame rearrangements with V and J assigned. These tables miss some clones; where compared with another copy, unresolved V genes account for less than half of the shortfall, and the remainder is unexplained. V and J calls and clone size are those listed in that table; D and trimming were worked out from the DNA. The sample table holds over 95,000 clones, of which around two thirds were seen once. The ten biggest clones cover approximately 25% of the sample.

Via the germline V gene, CDR1 is SGHRS and CDR2 YFSETQ. Relative to germline, V is missing 5 bases and J is missing 1 base, with 14 bases of the junction outside any gene match. The CDR3, cysteine through phenylalanine, is 17 amino acids long. This entry keeps only the CDR3 DNA: 51 bases, framed from base 1. Donors were healthy HIV-negative adults with no recently reported acute infections or vaccinations. Only Caucasian adults living in Nashville, Tennessee, USA were represented among the donors. CD8 memory samples were composed of magnetically selected CD45RO+ cells combined with CCR7-negative CD45RA+ effector memory (TemRA) cells. Blood was collected by leukapheresis, and PBMCs were isolated by Ficoll-Histopaque density gradient centrifugation and then cryopreserved in liquid nitrogen vapor phase. Analytical flow cytometry was used to check the purity and quantity of every magnetically sorted T cell population. Genomic DNA was isolated from each sorted fraction and quantified by UV absorbance on a Nanodrop 2000c.

As to this clone: This receptor's antigen is unknown. No much larger clone is present one base from it, and per-base qualities are unavailable.

Sequencing was done on a sample of memory CD8+ T cells sorted from blood. The cell subset or site label for this specimen denotes: CD45RO+ cells pooled with CCR7-negative TemRA cells. This TCR was sampled from a woman aged 25-40 years in good health. The rearrangement combines TRBV5-1 with TRBJ1-1; TRBD1 lines up with 7 middle nucleotides. The CDR3 corresponds to CASRFGQVEVRNTEAFF. The nucleotide sequence is TGCGCCAGCAGATTTGGACAGGTCGAGGTTCGGAACACTGAAGCTTTCTTT.